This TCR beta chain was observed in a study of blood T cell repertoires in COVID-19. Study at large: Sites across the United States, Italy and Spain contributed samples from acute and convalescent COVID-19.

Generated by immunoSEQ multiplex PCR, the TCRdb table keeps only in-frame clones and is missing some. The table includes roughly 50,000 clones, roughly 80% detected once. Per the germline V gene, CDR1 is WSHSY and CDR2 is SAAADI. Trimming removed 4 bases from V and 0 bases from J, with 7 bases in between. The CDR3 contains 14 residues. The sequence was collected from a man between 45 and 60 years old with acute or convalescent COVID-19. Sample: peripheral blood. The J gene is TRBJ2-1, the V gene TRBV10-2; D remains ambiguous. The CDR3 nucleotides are TGCGCCAGCAGTGCGTTGAGCTCCTACAATGAGCAGTTCTTC. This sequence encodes CASSALSSYNEQFF.